Below are 18 T cell receptor beta chains sequenced from a single sample in a study of regulatory T cells in long-lasting Graves disease. Sample time point: newly diagnosed GD, antithyroid drugs for less than 3 months. From RNA extracted from PBMCs, the TCR library was made. CDR3 regions were amplified by Arm-PCR using iRepertoire HTBI primers to build TCR beta libraries. One entry per CDR3 protein results from TCRdb running MiXCR on the multiplex PCR reads. The sample records some 400,000 distinct CDR3 sequences, under 15% being singletons. These data were also reused for a study on T cells in Graves' hyperthyroidism and ophthalmopathy.

This specimen consisted of peripheral blood mononuclear cells (PBMCs), obtained at new diagnosis, from a patient treated with antithyroid drugs. The source of these receptors is a woman aged 30 to 39 with Graves disease.

This clonotype was picked up a small number of times. This sequence joins TRBV3-1 and TRBJ2-1, with D uncertain. The closer fit of TRBJ2-5 to the DNA end suggests the J call may be wrong. This CDR3 contains 12 residues. Germline loops: CDR1 LGHDT, CDR2 YNNKEL (reference sequence). The CDR3 DNA is TGTGCCAGCAGCCAAGTCGATGAGACCCAGTACTTC. Translated: CASSQVDETQYF.

This clonotype came up many times. This rearrangement joins TRBV6-1 to TRBJ2-7, with a possible D match to TRBD2 (6 bases). The V end lost 8 bases, the J end lost 3 bases, and 26 bases lay between the germline ends. Germline V lookup: CDR1 MNHNS, CDR2 SASEGT. This CDR3 region has 17 residues. The CDR3 is CASSPLARGLLHYEQYF. Here the CDR3 DNA reads TGTGCCAGCTCCCCCCTGGCAAGGGGACTCCTCCACTACGAGCAGTACTTC.

This clonotype has ten or more counts. V usage is TRBV7-9 and J usage is TRBJ2-1; 8 bases map to TRBD1. Looked up from germline, CDR1 is SEHNR and CDR2 is FQNEAQ (reference sequence). V shed 5 bases and J 6 bases; nucleotides not matched to a gene: 9. The CDR3 is 15 amino acids. The CDR3: CASSKTGGSVNEQFF. The CDR3 DNA reads as TGTGCCAGCAGCAAAACAGGGGGATCCGTCAATGAGCAGTTCTTC.

The rearrangement joins TRBV7-8 to TRBJ1-2; D is ambiguous. From germline, CDR1 is SGHVS and CDR2 FQNEAQ. This CDR3 contains 14 residues. V was clipped by 5 bases and J by 4 bases, with 14 bases between them. The CDR3 bases are TGTGCCAGCAGCCACCCGGACGAGACCTATGGCTACACCTTC. Translation: CASSHPDETYGYTF.

The chain is built from TRBV7-9 and TRBJ2-7; TRBD2 is a possible D gene (5 bases). The germline V gene encodes CDR1 SEHNR and CDR2 FQNEAQ (reference sequence). V lost 1 base and J lost 2, with 24 bases in between. This CDR3 contains 19 residues. The CDR3 DNA reads TGTGCCAGCAGCTTAGTGCCAGGATGGGGAGATTCTTGGGCCTACGAGCAGTACTTC. This codes for CASSLVPGWGDSWAYEQYF.

This clonotype has ten or more counts. The rearrangement joins TRBV27 to TRBJ1-1; D gene unclear. CDR3 length: 14 residues. Deletions cut 2 bases from V and 11 bases from J, with 18 bases between. The germline gives CDR1 MNHEY, CDR2 SMNVEV (reference sequence). The CDR3 coding sequence is TGTGCCAGCAGTTTAGCCGTAGGGCCCGGCGGGGCTTTCTTT. It encodes CASSLAVGPGGAFF.

The gene calls are TRBV9 and TRBJ2-3; D gene unclear. Trimming took 0 bases from V and 1 from J, leaving 9 bases between them. This CDR3 comprises 15 residues. CDR1 is SGDLS, CDR2 YYNGEE, per germline. The CDR3 spells CASSVEGVGTDTQYF. CDR3 in DNA: TGTGCCAGCAGCGTAGAGGGTGTCGGCACAGATACGCAGTATTTT.

This clonotype has a count of ten or more. The V gene is TRBV12-3 or TRBV12-4, the J gene TRBJ2-7; 8 nucleotides agree with TRBD1. The CDR3 is 14 amino acids. With V trimmed by 2 bases and J by 7 bases, 7 bases remained unmatched. The CDR3 loop reads CASSLYRTGSEQYF. CDR3 bases: TGTGCCAGCAGTTTATACCGGACAGGGAGTGAGCAGTACTTC.

This sequence joins TRBV4-1 and TRBJ1-6; possibly TRBD1 for D (6 bases). CDR1 MGHRA and CDR2 YSYEKL come from the germline V gene. V was trimmed by 0 bases and J by 9 bases, leaving 12 bases between them. The CDR3 covers 15 residues. This chain's CDR3 is CASSQDGGGFSPLHF. The CDR3 DNA reads as TGCGCCAGCAGCCAAGATGGGGGGGGCTTTTCACCCCTCCACTTT.

This clonotype has ten or more counts. This sequence joins TRBV6-1 and TRBJ1-5; D possibly corresponds to TRBD1 (6 bases). This CDR3 contains 14 residues. The germline V gene encodes CDR1 MNHNS and CDR2 SASEGT. V was shortened by 6 bases and J by 6 bases, with 15 bases between the two germline ends. CDR3 bases: TGTGCCAGCAGCCACGGGGGGGCAGGTCAGCCCCAGCATTTT. Its translation is CASSHGGAGQPQHF.

There are many counts of this clonotype. V gene TRBV11-2 combines with J gene TRBJ2-5; possible D gene TRBD1, 6 bases. CDR3 size: 14 residues. Between the trimmed V and J ends, which lost 5 bases and 5 bases, there was a span of 15 bases. CDR1 and CDR2 from the germline V gene are SGHAT and FQNNGV. The CDR3 DNA reads as TGTGCCAGCAGCGGGATTACAGGACAGGAGACCCAGTACTTC. Its protein is CASSGITGQETQYF.

The table lists this clonotype with a few counts. The gene calls are TRBV9 and TRBJ2-1; the D call may be TRBD1 or TRBD2 (6 bases each). CDR1 SGDLS and CDR2 YYNGEE come from the germline V gene. Trimming pared 4 bases from V and 9 bases from J, leaving 23 bases between. This CDR3 has 16 amino acids. Here the CDR3 DNA reads TGTGCCAGCAGCATATACCAAGAGACTAGGGGGTTTGAGCAGTTCTTC. Encoded protein: CASSIYQETRGFEQFF.

This clonotype was picked up one time. One end of the junction varies from germline; a read error may be responsible. CDR3 loop: CASASRFRGNQEAQYF. The CDR3 DNA sequence: TGTGCCAGCGCTTCTCGGTTCAGGGGGAATCAAGAGGCCCAGTACTTC. The V call is TRBV25-1, the J call TRBJ2-1, with 7 nucleotides matching TRBD1. Judging by the DNA end, TRBJ2-5 fits better; the J call may be wrong. In germline, CDR1 is MGHDK, CDR2 SYGVNS. This CDR3 region has 16 residues.

This clonotype was found many times. V and J are TRBV27 and TRBJ2-2; D is unclear. Germline CDR1 and CDR2: MNHEY and SMNVEV (reference sequence). Between the trimmed V and J ends, which lost 3 bases and 6 bases, there was a span of 14 bases. The CDR3 is made up of 15 amino acids. The DNA of the CDR3 is TGTGCCAGCAGTTTGAGGCCCGCCTTGCCCGGGGAGCTGTTTTTT. Protein product: CASSLRPALPGELFF.

This clonotype has just a few counts. The rearrangement uses TRBV30 and TRBJ2-5; D is uncertain. The V end was cut by 4 bases, the J end by 0 bases, with 3 bases between. Germline loops: CDR1 GTSNPN, CDR2 SVGIG (reference sequence). The CDR3 contains 11 residues. The CDR3 loop is CAWNNQETQYF. The DNA for the CDR3 is TGTGCCTGGAATAACCAAGAGACCCAGTACTTC.

In its sample, this clonotype was seen many times. The V gene is TRBV9, the J gene TRBJ2-1, with D uncertain. Germline loops: CDR1 SGDLS, CDR2 YYNGEE. Trimming took 0 bases from V and 0 from J, leaving 10 bases between them. The CDR3 is 16 residues long. The CDR3 bases are TGTGCCAGCAGCGTAGAGTTGCGGACCTCCTACAATGAGCAGTTCTTC. Its translation: CASSVELRTSYNEQFF.

This clonotype was picked up a small number of times. The chain carries TRBV14 and TRBJ2-2; 7 positions agree with TRBD1. The CDR3 length is 15 residues. Germline trimming cut 4 bases from V and 6 bases from J; bases unmatched to any gene: 8. Germline V CDR1 and CDR2: SGHDN, FVKESK. CDR3 in amino acids: CASSRDRVGAGELFF. The CDR3 DNA follows: TGTGCCAGCAGCCGTGACAGGGTCGGTGCCGGGGAGCTGTTTTTT.

This clonotype occurred many times. This chain uses TRBV7-2 with TRBJ2-1; 16 bases map to TRBD2. V was clipped by 4 bases and J by 7 bases; unmatched bases: 7. The CDR3 is made up of 17 amino acids. Germline CDR1 and CDR2: SGHTA and FQGNSA. The DNA for the CDR3 is TGTGCCAGCAGCTCGAGAGGGACTAGCGGGGGGGAAAATGAGCAGTTCTTC. Translation: CASSSRGTSGGENEQFF.